The 32 T cell receptor beta chains presented below share a single source sample, sequenced in a study of control samples from healthy donors and cancer patients. The assay was immunoSEQ multiplex PCR, and TCRdb's table has in-frame clones only and misses some. The sample lists around 49,000 clones; about 92% were seen once. The sequencing sample was made of PBMCs. The origin of the receptors is a man between 35 and 55 years old with colorectal cancer.

The J gene is TRBJ2-5, the V gene TRBV10-1, with TRBD2 matching 11 bases. This CDR3 has 17 residues. V was clipped by 3 bases and J by 4 bases; unmatched bases: 10. Germline CDR1 and CDR2: WNHNN and SYGVQD (reference sequence). CDR3 sequence (DNA): TGCGCCAGCAGTGAAGGAGCAACTAGCGGGAGTTCAGAGACCCAGTACTTC. Residues: CASSEGATSGSSETQYF.

This chain uses TRBV18 with TRBJ1-1; D ambiguous. Deletions cut 4 bases from V and 1 base from J, with 19 bases between. In germline, CDR1 is KGHSH, CDR2 LQKENI. This CDR3 region has 17 residues. The CDR3 sequence: CASSQNRDPPGNTEAFF. Here the CDR3 DNA reads TGTGCCAGCTCACAAAACCGGGATCCTCCGGGGAACACTGAAGCTTTCTTT.

CDR3 residues: CASSYDPSYEQYF. The CDR3, as DNA: TGTGCCAGCAGCTACGACCCCTCATACGAGCAGTACTTC. This chain links TRBV11-3 with TRBJ2-7; D not resolved. V shed 4 bases and J shed 4 bases, with 11 bases lying between them. Germline assignment: CDR1 SGHNT and CDR2 YENEEA. CDR3 size: 13 residues.

The chain uses TRBV10-1 and TRBJ2-1; weak D call: TRBD1 (5 bases). The CDR3 is 13 residues long. The germline V gene encodes CDR1 WNHNN and CDR2 SYGVQD (reference sequence). V lost 4 bases and J lost 8, with 12 bases in between. CDR3 amino acids: CASSGGSSHEQFF. The CDR3, as DNA: TGCGCCAGCAGTGGGGGCAGTAGCCATGAGCAGTTCTTC.

The chain links TRBV3-1 (or the pseudogene TRBV3-2) to TRBJ1-3; unclear D gene. This CDR3 region has 16 residues. V gave up 0 bases and J gave up 0 bases, with 9 bases separating them. CDR1 is LGHDT and CDR2 is YNNKEL in the germline V gene (reference sequence). DNA for the CDR3: TGTGCCAGCAGCCAAGATCCCACAGCCTCTGGAAACACCATATATTTT. It specifies CASSQDPTASGNTIYF.

The chain has TRBV18 and TRBJ2-5; 9 nucleotides line up with TRBD1. The germline CDR1 and CDR2 sequences are KGHSH and LQKENI. Germline trimming cut 2 bases from V and 4 bases from J; bases unmatched to any gene: 5. CDR3 size: 15 residues. DNA of the CDR3: TGTGCCAGCTCACCAGGACAGGGGTCGCGAGAGACCCAGTACTTC. This translates into CASSPGQGSRETQYF.

The sample holds one count of this clone. The CDR3 here is CASSYSMLETQYF. In DNA, the CDR3 is TGTGCCAGCAGTTACTCGATGTTAGAGACCCAGTACTTC. The rearrangement links TRBV6-6 to TRBJ2-5; D gene unclear. Trimming shortened V by 0 bases and J by 4 bases, and 6 bases separated the two germline ends. This CDR3 has 13 amino acids. Germline V lookup: CDR1 MNHNY, CDR2 SVGAGI (reference sequence).

V and J are TRBV6-1 and TRBJ2-7; TRBD2 might be the D (6 bases). From germline, CDR1 is MNHNS and CDR2 SASEGT. With 2 bases removed from V and 3 bases from J, the gap between germline ends came to 11 bases. The CDR3 totals 14 residues. CDR3 nucleotides: TGTGCCAGCAGTGAATACGGGAGTCACTACGAGCAGTACTTC. Its translation: CASSEYGSHYEQYF.

CDR3 bases: TGTGCCAGCAGCCACCCGGAGGGCGGGAGTGGAAAGTTCTTC. Protein product: CASSHPEGGSGKFF. The J gene is TRBJ2-1, the V gene TRBV6-5, with 7 bases fitting TRBD2. This CDR3 contains 14 residues. Germline trimming cut 6 bases from V and 14 bases from J; bases unmatched to any gene: 16. Germline assignment: CDR1 MNHEY and CDR2 SVGAGI.

This clone was seen a few times. The chain combines TRBV14 with TRBJ2-7; 7 bases are a match to TRBD2. CDR1 and CDR2 (germline): SGHDN, FVKESK. Losses at the gene ends were 1 base for V and 3 bases for J; bases not matched to a gene: 9. The CDR3 spans 16 residues. CDR3 protein: CASSQGWQRGSYEQYF. In DNA form, the CDR3 reads TGTGCCAGCAGCCAAGGTTGGCAGCGGGGAAGCTACGAGCAGTACTTC.

With respect to this clone: One end of the junction is discordant with germline, which a read error may explain. The V call is TRBV19, the J call TRBJ2-1; TRBD2 agrees at 10 bases. Germline V gene sequence: CDR1 LNHDA, CDR2 SQIVND (reference sequence). The CDR3 spans 18 residues. This CDR3 reads CASSLEGASGSPADEQFF. The CDR3 bases are TGTGCCAGTAGTTTAGAGGGGGCTAGCGGGAGCCCCGCCGATGAGCAGTTCTTC.

The chain employs TRBV6-6 and TRBJ1-6; D perhaps matches TRBD1 (5 bases). V was cut by 0 bases and J by 8 bases, with 14 bases left in between. The CDR3 loop spans 16 amino acids. Germline CDR1 and CDR2: MNHNY and SVGAGI (reference sequence). CDR3 protein: CASSYSAVGGDSPLHF. The DNA of the CDR3 is TGTGCCAGCAGTTACTCCGCGGTGGGGGGGGATTCACCCCTCCACTTT.

The chain joins TRBV12-3 or TRBV12-4 to TRBJ1-6; possibly TRBD1 for D (5 bases). The CDR3 has 12 residues. Trimming pared 4 bases from V and 9 bases from J, leaving 7 bases between. This chain's CDR3 is CASSSGSSPLHF. The DNA for the CDR3 is TGTGCCAGCAGTTCAGGGAGTTCACCCCTCCACTTT.

The V and J genes are TRBV30 and TRBJ1-2, with D perhaps matching TRBD1 (5 bases). The V gene lost 0 bases and the J gene lost 7 bases, with 15 bases spanning the gap. CDR3 size: 14 residues. CDR1 and CDR2 from the germline V gene are GTSNPN and SVGIG (reference sequence). The CDR3, as DNA: TGTGCCTGGAGTGTAGGGACCCAACATCGTGGCTACACCTTC. This sequence encodes CAWSVGTQHRGYTF. The complete variable domain, with remaining parts taken from reference TRBV30 and TRBJ1-2, reads SQTIHQWPATLVQPVGSPLSLECTVEGTSNPNLYWYRQAAGRGLQLLFYSVGIGQISSEVPQNLSASRPQDRQFILSSKKLLLSDSGFYLCAWSVGTQHRGYTFGSGTRLTVV.

This clone appeared once. CDR3 protein: CASNLALGYGYTF. The CDR3 DNA is TGTGCCAGTAATCTCGCCCTAGGCTATGGCTACACCTTC. The gene calls are TRBV19 and TRBJ1-2; D is ambiguous. Trimming took off 7 bases at V and 4 bases at J, with 13 bases between the two ends. The V gene's germline CDR1 is LNHDA and CDR2 SQIVND (reference sequence). The CDR3 length is 13 residues.

This clone was observed a few times. J is TRBJ2-7 and V is TRBV5-8; TRBD2 matches at 7 bases. Germline V gene sequence: CDR1 SGHTS, CDR2 YDEGEE. Trimming took 2 bases from V and 5 from J; bases not matched to a gene: 10. The CDR3 consists of 15 residues. The CDR3 sequence: CASSLGRGSLNEQYF. The CDR3 DNA sequence: TGTGCCAGCAGCTTAGGTCGCGGGAGTCTAAACGAGCAGTACTTC.

This clone was seen a handful of times. The rearrangement uses TRBV3-1 (or the pseudogene TRBV3-2) and TRBJ2-7; TRBD2 agrees at 7 bases. Trimming cost V 3 bases and J 7 bases; bases outside gene matches: 12. Germline V gene data show CDR1 as LGHDT and CDR2 as YNNKEL (reference sequence). The CDR3 is 15 amino acids. As DNA, the CDR3 is TGTGCCAGCAGCCACAGACTAGCTGCCCGGGGGGAGCAGTACTTC. Translation gives CASSHRLAARGEQYF.

The table lists this clone with a count of one. The rearrangement joins TRBV9 to TRBJ1-1; D is undetermined. Germline V gene sequence: CDR1 SGDLS, CDR2 YYNGEE. Trimming shortened V by 0 bases and J by 0 bases, and 3 bases separated the two germline ends. The CDR3 sequence is 13 residues long. The DNA of the CDR3 is TGTGCCAGCAGCGTAGTCGTGAACACTGAAGCTTTCTTT. Encoded protein: CASSVVVNTEAFF. The whole variable domain, remainder taken from reference TRBV9 and TRBJ1-1, is DSGVTQTPKHLITATGQRVTLRCSPRSGDLSVYWYQQSLDQGLQFLIQYYNGEERAKGNILERFSAQQFPDLHSELNLSSLELGDSALYFCASSVVVNTEAFFGQGTRLTVV.

The CDR3 sequence: CASSIREYNQPQHF. The DNA for the CDR3 is TGTGCCAGTAGTATTCGGGAGTACAATCAGCCCCAGCATTTT. The rearrangement joins TRBV19 to TRBJ1-5; D remains ambiguous. The CDR3 length is 14 residues. Trimming took off 3 bases at V and 3 bases at J, with 9 bases between the two ends. Germline assignment: CDR1 LNHDA and CDR2 SQIVND (reference sequence).

The gene calls are TRBV12-3 or TRBV12-4 and TRBJ1-1, with D unresolved. The CDR3 totals 13 residues. V gave up 7 bases and J gave up 0 bases, with 9 bases separating them. The DNA for the CDR3 is TGTGCCAGCACCCTCGCGATGAACACTGAAGCTTTCTTT. This sequence encodes CASTLAMNTEAFF.

In its sample, this clone ranks as medium-sized. The gene calls are TRBV30 and TRBJ2-1; the match to TRBD2 covers 9 bases. The trim removed 0 bases at V and 9 bases at J, leaving 6 bases unmatched. CDR1 and CDR2 (germline): GTSNPN, SVGIG (reference sequence). The CDR3 is made up of 14 amino acids. CDR3 amino acids: CAWSVDSGSPEQFF. DNA of the CDR3: TGTGCCTGGAGTGTGGATAGCGGGAGCCCTGAGCAGTTCTTC.

The chain uses TRBV7-2 and TRBJ2-4; either TRBD1 or TRBD2 may supply D (5 bases each). This CDR3 has 13 residues. The V gene lost 3 bases and the J gene lost 7 bases, with 10 bases spanning the gap. The germline gives CDR1 SGHTA, CDR2 FQGNSA. CDR3 nucleotide sequence: TGTGCCAGCAGCTTCCAGGGAGAGAACATTCAGTACTTC. It is translated as CASSFQGENIQYF.

The gene calls are TRBV24-1 and TRBJ2-1, with D tentatively TRBD1 (6 bases). CDR3 length: 13 amino acids. V lost 4 bases to trimming and J lost 8 bases, with 11 bases between them. Germline V lookup: CDR1 KGHDR, CDR2 SFDVKD. The CDR3 sequence is CATSEPWGHEQFF. The CDR3, as DNA: TGTGCCACCAGTGAGCCTTGGGGGCATGAGCAGTTCTTC.

The chain carries TRBV29-1 and TRBJ1-1; 10 positions agree with TRBD1. Germline V gene lookup returns CDR1 SQVTM and CDR2 ANQGSEA. Losses at the gene ends were 5 bases for V and 4 bases for J; bases not matched to a gene: 10. The CDR3 loop spans 15 amino acids. This CDR3 is CSVRGGTGDGTEAFF. The CDR3, as DNA: TGCAGCGTTCGAGGGGGGACAGGGGATGGCACTGAAGCTTTCTTT.

This chain uses TRBV3-1 (or the pseudogene TRBV3-2) with TRBJ2-7, with 9 bases that match TRBD1. CDR1 is LGHDT and CDR2 is YNNKEL in the germline V gene (reference sequence). CDR3 length: 15 residues. With 1 base clipped from V and 3 bases from J, the junction kept 4 bases outside the gene matches. Here the CDR3 DNA reads TGTGCCAGCAGCCAAGGGACAGGGGTGGGCTACGAGCAGTACTTC. Encoded protein: CASSQGTGVGYEQYF.

The CDR3 sequence: CASSLSPDTQYF. The CDR3 DNA is TGTGCCAGCAGCTTATCCCCAGATACGCAGTATTTT. The chain links TRBV7-9 to TRBJ2-3; D not certain. This CDR3 spans 12 amino acids. Looked up from germline, CDR1 is SEHNR and CDR2 is FQNEAQ (reference sequence). V was trimmed by 2 bases and J by 4 bases, leaving 4 bases between them. Complete variable domain (other parts from reference TRBV7-9 and TRBJ2-3): DTGVSQNPRHKITKRGQNVTFRCDPISEHNRLYWYRQTLGQGPEFLTYFQNEAQLEKSRLLSDRFSAERPKGSFSTLEIQRTEQGDSAMYLCASSLSPDTQYFGPGTRLTVL.

This rearrangement joins TRBV18 to TRBJ2-2, with 10 bases fitting TRBD2. This CDR3 has 16 amino acids. CDR1 is KGHSH, CDR2 LQKENI, per germline. V trimming: 1 base; J trimming: 6 bases; junction bases outside the gene matches: 5. In DNA form, the CDR3 reads TGTGCCAGCTCACCACGTCTAGCGGGAGAGGCCGGGGAGCTGTTTTTT. It specifies CASSPRLAGEAGELFF.

V usage is TRBV19 and J usage is TRBJ2-1; D unclear. The V gene's germline CDR1 is LNHDA and CDR2 SQIVND (reference sequence). The CDR3 sequence is 13 residues long. The ends were cut back, 6 bases at V and 4 bases at J, with 10 bases in the middle. The CDR3 nucleotides read TGTGCCAGTAGGGTCAGTCTATACAATGAGCAGTTCTTC. This encodes CASRVSLYNEQFF.

The CDR3 region has the DNA TGTGCCAGTAGTGTACTAGCGGTGAGAAGCTCTGGGGCCAACGTCCTGACTTTC. Residues: CASSVLAVRSSGANVLTF. This sequence joins TRBV19 and TRBJ2-6; TRBD2 agrees at 8 bases. This CDR3 has 18 residues. Losses at the gene ends were 5 bases for V and 0 bases for J; bases not matched to a gene: 9. The germline CDR1 and CDR2 sequences are LNHDA and SQIVND (reference sequence).

The rearrangement links TRBV19 to TRBJ2-2; D possibly corresponds to TRBD2 (7 bases). The CDR3 is 14 residues long. Between the trimmed V and J ends, which lost 8 bases and 4 bases, there was a span of 14 bases. CDR1 is LNHDA, CDR2 SQIVND, per germline (reference sequence). Written as DNA, the CDR3 is TGTGCCAGTTTTAGGGGGGGGAGCACCGGGGAGCTGTTTTTT. This gives the protein CASFRGGSTGELFF.

V and J are TRBV5-1 and TRBJ2-2, with 7 bases aligning to TRBD1. Trimming at V came to 6 bases and at J to 6 bases, leaving 5 bases not matched to a gene. The CDR3 consists of 13 residues. CDR1 is SGHRS and CDR2 is YFSETQ in the germline V gene. CDR3 DNA: TGCGCCAGCAAAACAGGGGATCCCGGGGAGCTGTTTTTT. Translated, it gives CASKTGDPGELFF.

This chain links TRBV5-4 with TRBJ2-7, with 7 bases identical to TRBD2. Germline-derived CDR1 and CDR2 are SGHNT and YYREEE (reference sequence). V gave up 1 base and J gave up 7 bases; unmatched junction bases: 8. There are 14 residues in the CDR3. CDR3 amino acids: CASSLYSGTREQYF. The CDR3 DNA reads TGTGCCAGCAGCTTGTACAGCGGGACGAGGGAGCAGTACTTC.